A single sample gave rise to the 9 T cell receptor beta chains below, sequenced in a study of T cell changes during pregnancy in multiple sclerosis. Repertoires were generated with immunoSEQ multiplex PCR, while TCRdb's copy carries only in-frame clones and drops some. The sample has some 70,000 clones, about 91% seen once. Sequences were derived from peripheral blood, sampled in the first trimester of pregnancy. These receptor sequences come from a female donor with multiple sclerosis, enrolled in a pregnancy study.

The chain links TRBV7-2 to TRBJ2-1; D is ambiguous. The CDR3 is 14 amino acids. In germline, CDR1 is SGHTA, CDR2 FQGNSA. V lost 3 bases to trimming and J lost 2 bases, with 8 bases between them. The CDR3 bases are TGTGCCAGCAGCTTGGATCAGGCCTACAATGAGCAGTTCTTC. Protein sequence: CASSLDQAYNEQFF.

The chain couples TRBV19 to TRBJ2-1; 11 bases agree with TRBD1. V lost 3 bases and J lost 6; bases outside the gene matches: 4. Germline CDR1 LNHDA, CDR2 SQIVND (reference sequence). This CDR3 spans 15 amino acids. The chain's CDR3 is CASSIGQGAGNEQFF. CDR3 bases: TGTGCCAGTAGTATCGGACAGGGGGCTGGCAATGAGCAGTTCTTC.

The rearrangement uses TRBV7-3 and TRBJ2-1; D not certain. The CDR3 length is 14 residues. Per germline, CDR1 SGHTA and CDR2 FQGTGA. The germline V and J ends were trimmed by 3 bases and 1 base, with 7 bases remaining between them. The CDR3: CASSFSGSYNEQFF. CDR3 DNA sequence: TGTGCCAGCAGCTTCTCGGGTTCCTACAATGAGCAGTTCTTC.

This chain connects TRBV9 to TRBJ2-3; perhaps TRBD1 as D (7 bases). This CDR3 has 15 amino acids. Trimming removed 4 bases at V and 5 bases at J, with 17 bases between. CDR1 and CDR2 from the germline V gene are SGDLS and YYNGEE. The CDR3 sequence: CASSKRQGGVDTQYF. The DNA for the CDR3 is TGTGCCAGCAGCAAACGACAGGGAGGAGTAGATACGCAGTATTTT.

The J gene is TRBJ1-1, the V gene TRBV10-1, with D possibly matching TRBD1 (6 bases). CDR1 and CDR2 (germline): WNHNN, SYGVQD (reference sequence). This CDR3 is built from 16 residues. Trimming left V 6 bases short and J 3 bases short, with 20 bases between. CDR3: CASSDNPRGEDTEAFF. For the CDR3, the DNA is TGCGCCAGCAGCGATAATCCCAGGGGTGAAGACACTGAAGCTTTCTTT.

V is TRBV28 and J is TRBJ1-1; a possible D gene is TRBD1 (5 bases). Germline V gene data show CDR1 as MDHEN and CDR2 as SYDVKM. The length of the CDR3 is 16 residues. Trimming removed 6 bases from V and 0 bases from J, with 17 bases in between. The CDR3 DNA follows: TGTGCCAGCAGCAACCCGGGACTACCCATGAACACTGAAGCTTTCTTT. It codes for CASSNPGLPMNTEAFF.

This chain connects TRBV21-1 to TRBJ2-2; the table names TRBD2, a call not compared with the DNA. TRBV21-1 is reported as a pseudogene. The CDR3 contains 17 residues. CDR3 nucleotides: TGTGCCAGCAGCAAAGAAGGTAGCGGGGGGAACACCGGGGAGCTGTTTTTT. It yields the protein CASSKEGSGGNTGELFF.

V usage is TRBV28 and J usage is TRBJ1-5; 8 bases map to TRBD1. Germline V lookup: CDR1 MDHEN, CDR2 SYDVKM. V dropped 6 bases and J dropped 2; count of bases not matched to a gene: 6. The CDR3 covers 15 residues. DNA of the CDR3: TGTGCCAGCAGCCCGGACAGGGCTGGCAATCAGCCCCAGCATTTT. Translating gives CASSPDRAGNQPQHF.

V is TRBV5-4 and J is TRBJ1-2, with D possibly TRBD1 on 6 matching bases. V was trimmed by 5 bases and J by 4 bases, leaving 15 bases between them. CDR1 is SGHNT and CDR2 is YYREEE in the germline V gene (reference sequence). This CDR3 has 14 amino acids. CDR3 nucleotide sequence: TGTGCCAGCAGGCAGGGGACATTGATCTATGGCTACACCTTC. It yields the protein CASRQGTLIYGYTF. Variable domain in full (rest from reference TRBV5-4 and TRBJ1-2): ETGVTQSPTHLIKTRGQQVTLRCSSQSGHNTVSWYQQALGQGPQFIFQYYREEENGRGNFPPRFSGLQFPNYSSELNVNALELDDSALYLCASRQGTLIYGYTFGSGTRLTVV.